This T cell receptor beta chain was identified in a study of blood T cells in healthy people across ages. General study findings and limits: TCR beta diversity was tightly associated with the proportion of naive T cells.

Primers used in a second PCR of roughly 7 to 12 cycles were a sample-barcoded 5' primer and a J-beta primer mix. MiXCR, applied by TCRdb to the 5' RACE reads, yields one record per CDR3 protein. The table includes around 1,000,000 distinct CDR3 sequences, roughly 24% detected once. This clonotype showed up just a few times. Its matching antigen is unknown. The CDR3 is made up of 14 amino acids. Germline V gene lookup returns CDR1 SNHLY and CDR2 FYNNEI. V lost 3 bases and J lost 4, with 12 bases in between. This same sample was also taken into another study, of T cells of mothers and their children.

The chain uses TRBV2 and TRBJ2-5; D call uncertain. This clonotype was sampled from a girl aged 2-15 years in good health. The sequenced sample was blood. CDR3: CASSEYKAAETQYF. The CDR3 coding sequence is TGTGCCAGCAGTGAGTACAAGGCGGCAGAGACCCAGTACTTC.